A single sample is the source of the 27 T cell receptor beta chains below, sequenced in a study of response to subunit inactivated influenza vaccine. TCRdb re-called the RT-PCR reads with MiXCR, one entry per CDR3 protein. Among roughly 650,000 distinct CDR3 sequences listed, more than 15% were seen once. Material: PBMCs from blood, obtained about 11 days after vaccination. These receptors were collected from a man between 45 and 60 years old who received an inactivated influenza vaccine.

This chain uses TRBV6-2 or TRBV6-3 with TRBJ1-5; D unclear. CDR1 and CDR2 from the germline V gene are MNHEY and SVGEGT. Between the trimmed V and J ends, which lost 6 bases and 4 bases, there was a span of 16 bases. CDR3 size: 15 residues. CDR3 sequence reads: CASSKTDSRNQPQHF. For the CDR3, the DNA is TGTGCCAGCAGCAAAACGGACTCGCGGAATCAGCCCCAGCATTTT.

This clonotype was detected a few times. The chain joins TRBV4-2 to TRBJ1-3, with D maybe TRBD1 (6 bases). This CDR3 contains 16 residues. Looked up from germline, CDR1 is LGHNA and CDR2 is YNFKEQ. V gave up 0 bases and J gave up 0 bases, with 9 bases separating them. The CDR3 nucleotides are TGTGCCAGCAGCCAAGAGATGGGGGCCTCTGGAAACACCATATATTTT. Its translation: CASSQEMGASGNTIYF.

CDR3 bases: TGTGCCAGCTCCCGCGGAGCTAATAATTCACCCCTCCACTTT. Protein product: CASSRGANNSPLHF. The V call is TRBV12-3 or TRBV12-4, the J call TRBJ1-6; no clear D gene. The CDR3 totals 14 residues. Trimming pared 8 bases from V and 5 bases from J, leaving 13 bases between.

This clonotype was recorded a few times. This chain joins TRBV4-3 and TRBJ2-4, with 14 bases fitting TRBD2. V lost 0 bases and J lost 6; bases outside the gene matches: 1. From germline, CDR1 is LGHNA and CDR2 YSLEER. The CDR3 is 16 amino acids. In nucleotides, the CDR3 is TGCGCCAGCAGCCAAGACGGGACTAGCGGGGGAAACATTCAGTACTTC. Translation gives CASSQDGTSGGNIQYF.

On this clonotype itself: Compared with germline, one end of the junction differs, possibly owing to a read error. The V and J genes are TRBV11-2 and TRBJ2-7; the D gene is possibly TRBD1 (7 bases). Germline CDR1 is SGHAT and CDR2 is FQNNGV. The CDR3 covers 14 residues. CDR3 in DNA: TGTGCCAGCAACTTAGGAGGGGGCGGACACGAGCAGTACTTC. Protein product: CASNLGGGGHEQYF.

The chain recombines TRBV20-1 with TRBJ2-7, with TRBD2 identical over 7 bases. V lost 7 bases, J lost 3 bases, and 9 bases stayed unmatched. CDR1 DFQATT and CDR2 SNEGSKA come from the germline V gene (reference sequence). The CDR3 has 13 residues. The CDR3 region has the DNA TGCAGTGTTCCCGGGACTACCCTCTACGAGCAGTACTTC. This translates into CSVPGTTLYEQYF.

CDR3 sequence: CASSVRESSYEQYF. The CDR3 DNA follows: TGTGCCAGCAGCGTACGGGAAAGCTCCTACGAGCAGTACTTC. The chain is built from TRBV9 and TRBJ2-7; TRBD2 might be the D (5 bases). Trimming took 1 base from V and 0 from J, leaving 8 bases between them. The germline V gene has CDR1 SGDLS and CDR2 YYNGEE. The CDR3 runs to 14 residues.

This clonotype was picked up a small number of times. The V call is TRBV7-9, the J call TRBJ2-7; 8 bases fit TRBD1. After removal of 5 bases from V and 5 bases from J, the junction contained 8 bases not matched to a gene. The CDR3 runs to 14 residues. CDR1 is SEHNR, CDR2 FQNEAQ, per germline (reference sequence). The CDR3 DNA sequence: TGTGCCAGCAGCAAACTGGACAGGGACCACGAGCAGTACTTC. Amino acid sequence: CASSKLDRDHEQYF. The variable domain in full, with the rest retrieved from reference TRBV7-9 and TRBJ2-7, is DTGVSQNPRHKITKRGQNVTFRCDPISEHNRLYWYRQTLGQGPEFLTYFQNEAQLEKSRLLSDRFSAERPKGSFSTLEIQRTEQGDSAMYLCASSKLDRDHEQYFGPGTRLTVT.

The rearrangement joins TRBV20-1 to TRBJ1-5; 8 bases match TRBD1. V gave up 1 base and J gave up 4 bases; unmatched junction bases: 3. The CDR3 has 14 amino acids. Germline V CDR1 and CDR2: DFQATT, SNEGSKA (reference sequence). The DNA of the CDR3 is TGCAGTGCTAGAGTGACAGGGGAGAATCAGCCCCAGCATTTT. Protein product: CSARVTGENQPQHF.

This clonotype came up a few times. J is TRBJ1-2 and V is TRBV6-6, with 9 bases identical to TRBD1. Germline CDR1 and CDR2: MNHNY and SVGAGI (reference sequence). The trim removed 6 bases at V and 10 bases at J, leaving 9 bases unmatched. The CDR3 extends over 13 amino acids. The CDR3 DNA reads as TGTGCCAGCAGCCTCGGGACAGGGTTGGACTACACCTTC. Its protein product is CASSLGTGLDYTF.

The V gene is TRBV14, the J gene TRBJ2-1; TRBD1 aligns across 7 bases. V lost 4 bases and J lost 8; bases outside the gene matches: 8. The CDR3 covers 14 residues. Looked up from germline, CDR1 is SGHDN and CDR2 is FVKESK. The CDR3 here is CASSRHRGSDEQFF. CDR3 DNA sequence: TGTGCCAGCAGCCGCCACAGGGGAAGCGATGAGCAGTTCTTC.

This clonotype was detected a few times. The chain uses TRBV29-1 and TRBJ2-2, with D maybe TRBD2 (6 bases). This CDR3 is 15 amino acids long. V lost 5 bases to trimming and J lost 6 bases, with 19 bases between them. Germline CDR1 is SQVTM and CDR2 is ANQGSEA. The DNA of the CDR3 is TGCAGCGTTCTTTTATATCAGGGAGGCCCCGGGGAGCTGTTTTTT. It is translated as CSVLLYQGGPGELFF.

This clonotype was counted a few times. The rearrangement uses TRBV20-1 and TRBJ2-1; tentatively, D is TRBD2 (6 bases). Germline values: CDR1 DFQATT, CDR2 SNEGSKA (reference sequence). V was pared by 3 bases and J by 9 bases, with 15 bases between. The CDR3 spans 13 residues. The CDR3 reads CSASPTSFPEQFF. CDR3 DNA: TGCAGTGCTAGCCCCACTAGCTTCCCTGAGCAGTTCTTC.

This clonotype was found a few times. V is TRBV6-2 or TRBV6-3 and J is TRBJ2-2, with 14 bases aligning to TRBD2. V was pared by 6 bases and J by 3 bases, with 12 bases of the junction left unmatched. The length of the CDR3 is 19 residues. Germline V CDR1 and CDR2: MNHEY, SVGEGT. The CDR3 reads CASSPRGLAGGRDTGELFF. The CDR3 DNA follows: TGTGCCAGCAGCCCGCGAGGACTAGCGGGAGGACGGGACACCGGGGAGCTGTTTTTT.

This sequence joins TRBV25-1 and TRBJ2-7; D gene uncertain. The CDR3 is made up of 11 amino acids. The ends were cut back, 4 bases at V and 3 bases at J, with 4 bases in the middle. Looked up from germline, CDR1 is MGHDK and CDR2 is SYGVNS. Written as DNA, the CDR3 is TGTGCCAGCAGTGTTTACTACGAGCAGTACTTC. Translating it yields CASSVYYEQYF.

This clonotype occurred a few times. The gene calls are TRBV10-3 and TRBJ1-2, with TRBD1 matching 10 bases. CDR1 is ENHRY and CDR2 is SYGVKD in the germline V gene. The CDR3 extends over 15 amino acids. Trimming at V came to 0 bases and at J to 4 bases, leaving 2 bases not matched to a gene. The CDR3 nucleotides read TGTGCCATCAGTGAGTCGGACAGGGGGGTCTATGGCTACACCTTC. Protein: CAISESDRGVYGYTF.

V and J are TRBV16 and TRBJ1-1; 7 positions agree with TRBD1. With 0 bases clipped from V and 5 bases from J, the junction kept 9 bases outside the gene matches. Germline CDR1 is KGHSY and CDR2 is FQNENV. The CDR3 spans 16 residues. The CDR3: CASSQSVEGAWTEAFF. CDR3 coding DNA: TGTGCCAGCAGCCAATCAGTTGAGGGGGCATGGACTGAAGCTTTCTTT. The whole variable domain, remainder taken from reference TRBV16 and TRBJ1-1, is GEEVAQTPKHLVRGEGQKAKLYCAPIKGHSYVFWYQQVLKNEFKFLISFQNENVFDETGMPKERFSAKCLPNSPCSLEIQATKLEDSAVYFCASSQSVEGAWTEAFFGQGTRLTVV.

This clonotype was detected ten times or more. J is TRBJ2-5 and V is TRBV27; 7 bases map to TRBD1. The junction had 6 bases not matched to a gene; V was cut back by 5 bases and J by 0 bases. The CDR3 loop spans 15 amino acids. The germline gives CDR1 MNHEY, CDR2 SMNVEV (reference sequence). CDR3 protein: CASSGDREYQETQYF. As DNA, the CDR3 is TGTGCCAGCAGTGGAGACAGGGAGTACCAAGAGACCCAGTACTTC.

The chain carries TRBV5-6 and TRBJ2-4; D may be TRBD2 (7 bases). This CDR3 has 15 amino acids. Trimming left V 4 bases short and J 6 bases short, with 17 bases between. Germline CDR1 and CDR2: SGHDT and YYEEEE. This CDR3 reads CASSPAAGGLNIQYF. The CDR3 coding sequence is TGTGCCAGCAGCCCCGCGGCCGGGGGGCTAAACATTCAGTACTTC.

The chain combines TRBV4-1 with TRBJ1-1, with a weak D call TRBD1 (6 bases). Germline CDR1 reads MGHRA; CDR2 reads YSYEKL. This CDR3 comprises 17 residues. V was cut by 3 bases and J by 6 bases, with 23 bases left in between. CDR3 nucleotide sequence: TGCGCCAGCAGCCACCGGACCCGGGACACGGAACGGGCTGAAGCTTTCTTT. Translation: CASSHRTRDTERAEAFF.

The rearrangement uses TRBV12-3 or TRBV12-4 and TRBJ2-7; D unresolved. Trimming left V 5 bases short and J 6 bases short, with 17 bases between. The CDR3 sequence is 14 residues long. CDR3 bases: TGTGCCAGCAGTCTAACAGAAAGGGCCTGCGAGCAGTACTTC. Its protein is CASSLTERACEQYF.

This clonotype was counted only a few times. The CDR3 region has the DNA TGTGCCAGCAGCCGGAGCGGGAACAGTCCTTTTTATGGCTACACCTTC. It yields the protein CASSRSGNSPFYGYTF. The chain joins TRBV28 to TRBJ1-2, with D unclear. With 6 bases removed from V and 5 bases from J, the gap between germline ends came to 22 bases. This CDR3 spans 16 amino acids. Germline CDR1 and CDR2: MDHEN and SYDVKM.

V and J are TRBV20-1 and TRBJ1-6; D is uncertain. The CDR3 has 13 residues. The germline CDR1 and CDR2 sequences are DFQATT and SNEGSKA (reference sequence). Between the trimmed V and J ends, which lost 1 base and 7 bases, there was a span of 8 bases. The CDR3, as DNA: TGCAGTGCTAGAGGCCAGCTGAATTCACCCCTCCACTTT. Its protein is CSARGQLNSPLHF.

V gene TRBV7-2 combines with J gene TRBJ2-5; 13 bases align to TRBD2. Germline lookup yields CDR1 SGHTA and CDR2 FQGNSA. The CDR3 covers 16 residues. Trimming removed 5 bases from V and 1 base from J; junction bases left unmatched: 4. CDR3 in DNA: TGTGCCAGCAGCAAAACTAGCGGGAGGGTCCAAGAGACCCAGTACTTC. Its translation: CASSKTSGRVQETQYF.

This clonotype turned up a few times. The chain employs TRBV20-1 and TRBJ2-6, with 10 bases lining up with TRBD1. The CDR3 length is 16 residues. Germline loops: CDR1 DFQATT, CDR2 SNEGSKA (reference sequence). V lost 5 bases and J lost 0; bases outside the gene matches: 4. This CDR3 reads CSARTGGFSGANVLTF. The DNA for the CDR3 is TGCAGTGCTCGGACAGGGGGTTTCTCTGGGGCCAACGTCCTGACTTTC.

In this sample, this clonotype turned up a few times. The CDR3 loop reads CASSQGSGGYQPQHF. DNA of the CDR3: TGCGCCAGCAGCCAAGGGTCAGGGGGCTATCAGCCCCAGCATTTT. This chain uses TRBV4-1 with TRBJ1-5, with 8 bases aligning to TRBD1. Trimming removed 1 base from V and 5 bases from J; junction bases left unmatched: 4. Germline CDR1 MGHRA, CDR2 YSYEKL. There are 15 residues in the CDR3.

V and J are TRBV5-1 and TRBJ1-1, with D unclear. CDR1 is SGHRS, CDR2 YFSETQ, per germline. V was trimmed by 2 bases and J by 1 base, leaving 15 bases between them. The CDR3 covers 16 residues. The CDR3 DNA sequence: TGCGCCAGCAGCTTTAACCCGGGTCGGAGGAACACTGAAGCTTTCTTT. Amino acids: CASSFNPGRRNTEAFF.